This T cell receptor beta chain was profiled in a study of radiotherapy plus CTLA-4 blockade in lung cancer. About the study: An objective response was seen in about a sixth of patients, and disease control in 31%.

Profiled with immunoSEQ multiplex PCR; TCRdb holds only in-frame clones, not every one. The sample holds around 40,000 clones, roughly 75% seen once. Study-wide results and limits: Early shifts in blood T cell clones, with interferon-beta, reportedly predicted response best. Some TCR clones had been derived from tumors. These clones expanded in peripheral blood after radiotherapy plus ipilimumab.

The CDR3 has 15 residues. The germline gives CDR1 MNHEY, CDR2 SVGAGI. Trimming cost V 5 bases and J 2 bases, with 15 bases left between them. A remark on this clone: What it binds is unknown.

The sequence was obtained from a human donor with non-small cell lung cancer who had stable disease on radiotherapy plus ipilimumab. Sequencing was performed on peripheral blood, taken from a patient treated with radiotherapy plus ipilimumab. This sequence joins TRBV6-5 and TRBJ1-1; the D gene is possibly TRBD1 (6 bases). CDR3 sequence reads: CASSLNREGNTEAFF. CDR3 in DNA: TGTGCCAGCAGTCTCAACAGGGAAGGCAACACTGAAGCTTTCTTT.